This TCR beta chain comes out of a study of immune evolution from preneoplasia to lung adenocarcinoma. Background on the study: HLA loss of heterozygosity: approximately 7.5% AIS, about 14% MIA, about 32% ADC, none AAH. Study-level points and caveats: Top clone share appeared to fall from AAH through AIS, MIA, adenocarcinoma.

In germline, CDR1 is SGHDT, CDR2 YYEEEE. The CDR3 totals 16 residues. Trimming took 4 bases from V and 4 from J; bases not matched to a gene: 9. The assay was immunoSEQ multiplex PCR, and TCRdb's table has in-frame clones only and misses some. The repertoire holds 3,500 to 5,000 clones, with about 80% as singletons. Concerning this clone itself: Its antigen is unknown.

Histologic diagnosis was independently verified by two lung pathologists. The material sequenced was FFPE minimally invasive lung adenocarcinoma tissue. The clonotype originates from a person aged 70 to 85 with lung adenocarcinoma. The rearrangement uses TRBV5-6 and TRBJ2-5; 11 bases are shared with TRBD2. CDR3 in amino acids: CASSLGILAGAETQYF. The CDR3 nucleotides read TGTGCCAGCAGCCTAGGTATACTAGCGGGAGCAGAGACCCAGTACTTC.